This TCR beta chain was identified in a study of patients and donors after allogeneic stem cell transplantation. This clonotype has only a few counts. The germline gives CDR1 SGHRS, CDR2 YFSETQ. V dropped 3 bases and J dropped 8; count of bases not matched to a gene: 8. This CDR3 is built from 14 residues. TCRdb itself ran the RT-PCR reads through MiXCR, one entry per CDR3 protein. The sample contains about 960,000 distinct CDR3 sequences, 15% to 20% of which appear only once. V gene TRBV5-1 combines with J gene TRBJ2-4; 7 bases are a match to TRBD1. Sequences were obtained from blood, either unsorted or a sorted T cell fraction (not recorded which). The origin of this receptor is a human donor who was either an allogeneic HSCT recipient or a stem cell or donor lymphocyte infusion donor (not recorded which). It is not recorded whose cells these are; they may come from a transplant donor. The CDR3 sequence: CASSSRQGSDIQYF. The DNA for the CDR3 is TGCGCCAGCAGCTCGAGACAGGGAAGTGACATTCAGTACTTC.